The 22 T cell receptor beta chains listed next were all sequenced from one sample in a study of CD8 T cells in Susac syndrome. RNA totalling roughly 0.5 to 1 ug underwent reverse transcription with random hexamers. A single record per CDR3 protein comes from TCRdb applying MiXCR to the immunoSEQ multiplex PCR reads. The data show approximately 190,000 distinct CDR3 sequences, with 95% seen just once and less than 0.2% held by the top ten. The sample consisted of CD8+ T cells from PBMCs. These receptors came from a human donor with Susac syndrome.

The chain combines TRBV14 with TRBJ2-7; 7 bases fit TRBD2. Unmatched junction bases numbered 7, after V lost 1 base and J lost 7 bases. This CDR3 is 14 amino acids long. The germline V gene has CDR1 SGHDN and CDR2 FVKESK. CDR3 amino acids: CASSQAPLGREQYF. CDR3 nucleotides: TGTGCCAGCAGCCAAGCCCCTCTCGGGAGGGAGCAGTACTTC.

This clonotype came up a few times. One end of the junction varies from germline; a read error may be responsible. The V gene is TRBV7-7, the J gene TRBJ1-1; no definite D call. Germline-derived CDR1 and CDR2 are SSHAT and FNYEAQ (reference sequence). The CDR3 spans 13 residues. The CDR3 nucleotides read TGTGCTAGCAGCCTAAGGGAGAACACTGAAGCTTTCTTT. It specifies CASSLRENTEAFF.

This clonotype appeared a single time. The gene calls are TRBV23-1 and TRBJ2-5; tentatively, D is TRBD1 (5 bases). TRBV23-1 qualifies as an ORF whose function is uncertain. This CDR3 comprises 14 residues. The V and J ends lost 0 bases and 5 bases respectively, with 10 bases between them. CDR3 residues: CASSQSQGMETQYF. The CDR3 DNA reads TGCGCCAGCAGTCAATCGCAGGGCATGGAGACCCAGTACTTC.

The V call is TRBV27, the J call TRBJ1-1; a possible D gene is TRBD1 (5 bases). Deletions cut 5 bases from V and 1 base from J, with 14 bases between. The CDR3 has 15 residues. The germline gives CDR1 MNHEY, CDR2 SMNVEV (reference sequence). This chain's CDR3 is CASSPETAANTEAFF. The CDR3 nucleotides are TGTGCCAGCAGTCCCGAGACAGCAGCGAACACTGAAGCTTTCTTT.

The chain has TRBV15 and TRBJ2-3; D uncertain. V lost 0 bases, J lost 2 bases, and 9 bases lay in between. Germline V gene data show CDR1 as LNHNV and CDR2 as YYDKDF (reference sequence). CDR3 length equals 15 residues. DNA of the CDR3: TGTGCCACCAGCAGAGATCGGGTGCCCACAGATACGCAGTATTTT. Translation: CATSRDRVPTDTQYF.

V is TRBV30 and J is TRBJ1-2, with a possible D match to TRBD1 (6 bases). Germline lookup yields CDR1 GTSNPN and CDR2 SVGIG (reference sequence). Trimming left V 4 bases short and J 7 bases short, with 16 bases between. The CDR3 has 13 amino acids. The CDR3 bases are TGTGCCTGGAACCTGGGGGGGCATGGTGGCTACACCTTC. Translation gives CAWNLGGHGGYTF.

V usage is TRBV20-1 and J usage is TRBJ2-7, with D possibly matching TRBD1 (6 bases). The CDR3 sequence is 14 residues long. The germline V and J ends were trimmed by 6 bases and 3 bases, with 18 bases remaining between them. Germline V lookup: CDR1 DFQATT, CDR2 SNEGSKA (reference sequence). CDR3 in amino acids: CSATQGGHDYEQYF. The CDR3 DNA follows: TGCAGTGCGACCCAAGGGGGACACGACTACGAGCAGTACTTC.

This chain uses TRBV9 with TRBJ2-5, with TRBD2 identical over 10 bases. CDR1 is SGDLS, CDR2 YYNGEE, per germline. V shed 3 bases, J shed 0 bases, and the junction held 5 bases outside the gene matches. This CDR3 is built from 16 residues. In DNA form, the CDR3 reads TGTGCCAGCAGCGCAGAACTAGCGGGAAACCAAGAGACCCAGTACTTC. It translates to CASSAELAGNQETQYF.

This chain uses TRBV6-1 with TRBJ1-5; D uncertain. The germline CDR1 and CDR2 sequences are MNHNS and SASEGT. The CDR3 extends over 13 amino acids. V was trimmed by 6 bases and J by 4 bases, leaving 10 bases between them. CDR3 region: CASSQAPNQPQHF. As DNA, the CDR3 is TGTGCCAGCAGCCAGGCCCCAAATCAGCCCCAGCATTTT.

There are a few counts of this clonotype. This chain connects TRBV6-5 to TRBJ1-1; D is unresolved. This CDR3 spans 11 amino acids. Germline values: CDR1 MNHEY, CDR2 SVGAGI. Trimming removed 5 bases from V and 5 bases from J, with 6 bases in between. CDR3 sequence (DNA): TGTGCCAGCAGTGGTTGGACTGAAGCTTTCTTT. This codes for CASSGWTEAFF.

The V gene is TRBV11-2, the J gene TRBJ1-4, with 7 nucleotides matching TRBD1. Germline CDR1 reads SGHAT; CDR2 reads FQNNGV. The CDR3 spans 14 residues. V trimming: 6 bases; J trimming: 8 bases; junction bases outside the gene matches: 9. This chain's CDR3 is CASRSTGTGEKLFF. CDR3 nucleotide sequence: TGTGCCAGCAGGTCGACAGGGACTGGGGAAAAACTGTTTTTT.

V and J are TRBV6-5 and TRBJ2-1; weak D call: TRBD2 (5 bases). Trimming left V 0 bases short and J 8 bases short, with 11 bases between. Germline CDR1 MNHEY, CDR2 SVGAGI. The CDR3 extends over 14 amino acids. CDR3 residues: CASSYSSTGDEQFF. The CDR3 DNA reads TGTGCCAGCAGTTACTCCTCAACCGGGGATGAGCAGTTCTTC.

The rearrangement joins TRBV20-1 to TRBJ1-2, with D possibly matching TRBD1 (5 bases). From germline, CDR1 is DFQATT and CDR2 SNEGSKA (reference sequence). The CDR3 is 13 amino acids. Trimming took off 1 base at V and 7 bases at J, with 13 bases between the two ends. CDR3 amino acids: CSARGLGEGGYTF. The DNA for the CDR3 is TGCAGTGCTAGAGGTTTAGGGGAAGGTGGCTACACCTTC.

This CDR3 is CASSQDRDSYNSPLHF. In DNA, the CDR3 is TGTGCCAGCAGCCAGGACAGGGACTCCTATAATTCACCCCTCCACTTT. The chain couples TRBV12-3 or TRBV12-4 to TRBJ1-6; 8 nucleotides align to TRBD1. The J segment lost 0 bases and the V segment lost 6 bases, leaving 4 bases of the junction unmatched. The CDR3 has 16 amino acids.

Worth noting for this clonotype: Mismatch with germline at one junction end may stem from a read error. This chain joins TRBV29-1 and TRBJ1-2; D perhaps matches TRBD1 (6 bases). Germline V CDR1 and CDR2: SQVTM, ANQGSEA. CDR3 length equals 9 residues. This chain's CDR3 is CSVEGGYTF. CDR3 nucleotides: TGCAGCGTTGAGGGGGGCTACACTTTC.

The CDR3 region is CASSQRDNTYEQYF. CDR3 in DNA: TGTGCCAGCAGCCAAAGAGACAATACCTACGAGCAGTACTTC. The chain combines TRBV3-1 with TRBJ2-7, with D unresolved. The germline V gene encodes CDR1 LGHDT and CDR2 YNNKEL (reference sequence). The germline V and J ends were trimmed by 2 bases and 2 bases, with 10 bases remaining between them. The CDR3 sequence is 14 residues long.

Details on this clonotype: Its ends do not fully match the called genes, so a read error is possible. The V gene is TRBV13, the J gene TRBJ2-5; D is ambiguous. Germline V CDR1 and CDR2: PRHDT, FYEKMQ (reference sequence). The CDR3 spans 13 residues. CDR3 amino acids: CASSLGLTETQYF. The CDR3 DNA follows: TGTGCCAGCAGCCTAGGCCTAACAGAGACCCAGTACTTC. The entire variable domain, with the rest obtained from reference TRBV13 and TRBJ2-5, is as follows: AAGVIQSPRHLIKEKRETATLKCYPIPRHDTVYWYQQGPGQDPQFLISFYEKMQSDKGSIPDRFSAQQFSDYHSELNMSSLELGDSALYFCASSLGLTETQYFGPGTRLLVL.

This clonotype has a handful of counts. The chain links TRBV19 to TRBJ1-1; D perhaps matches TRBD1 (6 bases). The CDR3 has 14 amino acids. Germline CDR1 is LNHDA and CDR2 is SQIVND (reference sequence). V dropped 5 bases and J dropped 0 bases, with 10 bases sitting between them. This chain's CDR3 is CASSVDSMNTEAFF. As DNA, the CDR3 is TGTGCCAGTAGTGTGGACAGCATGAACACTGAAGCTTTCTTT.

V and J are TRBV27 and TRBJ1-6, with a weak D call TRBD1 (6 bases). The V gene lost 7 bases and the J gene lost 9 bases, with 13 bases spanning the gap. The CDR3 has 13 amino acids. The V gene's germline CDR1 is MNHEY and CDR2 SMNVEV (reference sequence). CDR3 sequence (DNA): TGTGCCAGCACTGAACAGGGCCTTTCACCCCTCCACTTT. This gives the protein CASTEQGLSPLHF.

This chain links TRBV27 with TRBJ2-5; no clear D gene. CDR1 MNHEY and CDR2 SMNVEV come from the germline V gene (reference sequence). V shed 5 bases and J shed 4 bases, with 14 bases lying between them. This CDR3 spans 14 amino acids. In DNA form, the CDR3 reads TGTGCCAGCAGTCCCCGTTTGCCCAGAGAGACCCAGTACTTC. Amino acid sequence: CASSPRLPRETQYF.

This chain uses TRBV20-1 with TRBJ2-3, with 11 bases that match TRBD2. Trimming took 5 bases from V and 2 from J; bases not matched to a gene: 3. Germline loops: CDR1 DFQATT, CDR2 SNEGSKA (reference sequence). This CDR3 region has 14 residues. CDR3 sequence reads: CSASLAGATDTQYF. For the CDR3, the DNA is TGCAGTGCTTCACTAGCGGGGGCCACAGATACGCAGTATTTT.

The chain uses TRBV14 and TRBJ2-1; D ambiguous. The CDR3 contains 11 residues. Germline assignment: CDR1 SGHDN and CDR2 FVKESK. The V end was cut by 5 bases, the J end by 9 bases, with 8 bases between. CDR3 in amino acids: CASSINVEQFF. CDR3 nucleotides: TGTGCCAGCAGCATCAACGTTGAGCAGTTCTTC.